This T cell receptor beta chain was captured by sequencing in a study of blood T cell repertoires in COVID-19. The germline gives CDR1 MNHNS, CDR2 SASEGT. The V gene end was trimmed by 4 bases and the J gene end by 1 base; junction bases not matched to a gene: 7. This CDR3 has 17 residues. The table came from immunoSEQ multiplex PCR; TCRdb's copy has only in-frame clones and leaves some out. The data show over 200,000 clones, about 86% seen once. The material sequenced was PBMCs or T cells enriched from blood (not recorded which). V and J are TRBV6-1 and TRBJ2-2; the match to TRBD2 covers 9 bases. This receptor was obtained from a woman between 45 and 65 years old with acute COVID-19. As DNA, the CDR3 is TGTGCCAGCAGTGTTCCAGGACTAGCGCTGAACACCGGGGAGCTGTTTTTT. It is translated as CASSVPGLALNTGELFF.